Detailed here is one T cell receptor beta chain. Its antigen remains unknown. This entry belongs to a study of OX40 agonist ivuxolimab in advanced cancers. Study background: Allowance was made for prior anti-PD-1, anti-PD-L1 or anti-CTLA-4 therapy, and roughly 40% had some.

V was pared by 5 bases and J by 2 bases, with 10 bases between. The CDR3 contains 13 residues. Germline CDR1 MNHNY, CDR2 SVGAGI (reference sequence). The protocol was immunoSEQ multiplex PCR, while the TCRdb copy is restricted to in-frame clones and leaves out a portion. Of 60,000 to 70,000 clones listed, about four fifths are singletons. Points from the study as a whole: The study observed clonal expansion of CD4+ and CD8+ blood T cells by week 6 at 0.1 to 3.0 mg/kg. CD8+ T cells were the subset that, on average, had more expanded clones than CD4+.

The material sequenced was CD4+ or CD8+ T cells sorted from blood, taken in a trial of the OX40 agonist ivuxolimab. The TCR sequence derives from an adult with an advanced solid tumor such as melanoma, head and neck, liver or kidney cancer. V gene TRBV6-6 combines with J gene TRBJ2-7; D is perhaps TRBD1 or TRBD2 (5 bases each). The DNA for the CDR3 is TGTGCCAGCAGTAGTTCGGGGCCCTACGAGCAGTACTTC. Amino acids: CASSSSGPYEQYF.